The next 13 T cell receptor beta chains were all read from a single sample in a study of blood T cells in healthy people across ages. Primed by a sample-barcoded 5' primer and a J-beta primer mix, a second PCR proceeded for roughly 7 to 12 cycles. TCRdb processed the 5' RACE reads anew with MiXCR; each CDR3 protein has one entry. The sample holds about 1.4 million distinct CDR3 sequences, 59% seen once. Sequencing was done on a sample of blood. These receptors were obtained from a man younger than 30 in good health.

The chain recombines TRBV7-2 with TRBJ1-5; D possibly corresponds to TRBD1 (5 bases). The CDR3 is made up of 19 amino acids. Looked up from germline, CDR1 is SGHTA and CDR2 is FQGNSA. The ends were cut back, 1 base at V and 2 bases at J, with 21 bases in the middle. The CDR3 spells CASSLVQQASLWGNQPQHF. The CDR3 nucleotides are TGTGCCAGCAGCTTAGTACAACAGGCCTCTTTATGGGGCAATCAGCCCCAGCATTTT.

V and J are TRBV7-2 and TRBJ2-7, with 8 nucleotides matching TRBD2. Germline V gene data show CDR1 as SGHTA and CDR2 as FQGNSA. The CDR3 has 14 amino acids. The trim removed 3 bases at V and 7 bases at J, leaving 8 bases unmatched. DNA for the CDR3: TGTGCCAGCAGCTTTGGGAGCGGGGGTGGAGAGCAGTACTTC. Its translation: CASSFGSGGGEQYF.

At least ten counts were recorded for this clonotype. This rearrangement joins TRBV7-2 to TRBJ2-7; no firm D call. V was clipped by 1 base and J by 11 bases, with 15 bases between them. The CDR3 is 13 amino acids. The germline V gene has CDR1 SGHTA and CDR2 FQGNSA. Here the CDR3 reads CASSLDAGRPEYF. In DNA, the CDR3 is TGTGCCAGCAGCTTAGATGCAGGACGACCTGAGTACTTC.

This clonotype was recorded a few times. The CDR3 region has the DNA TGTGCCAGCAGAAAAACTAGTAGCTACGAGCAGTACTTC. It yields the protein CASRKTSSYEQYF. This sequence joins TRBV27 and TRBJ2-7, with D possibly TRBD2 on 5 matching bases. Germline V gene lookup returns CDR1 MNHEY and CDR2 SMNVEV (reference sequence). V was trimmed by 6 bases and J by 3 bases, leaving 12 bases between them. This CDR3 is built from 13 residues.

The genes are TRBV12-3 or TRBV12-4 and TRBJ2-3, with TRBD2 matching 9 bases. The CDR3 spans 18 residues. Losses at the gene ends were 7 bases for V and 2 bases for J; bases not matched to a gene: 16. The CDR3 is CASTPSIGTSTYTDTQYF. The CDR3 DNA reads TGTGCCAGCACTCCCTCCATCGGGACTAGCACGTACACAGATACGCAGTATTTT.

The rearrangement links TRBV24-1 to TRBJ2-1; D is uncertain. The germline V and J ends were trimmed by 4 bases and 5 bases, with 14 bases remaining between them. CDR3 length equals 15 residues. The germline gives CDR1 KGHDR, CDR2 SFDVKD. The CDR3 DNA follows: TGTGCCACCAGTGACCCCCTCGGCTTTAACAATGAGCAGTTCTTC. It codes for CATSDPLGFNNEQFF.

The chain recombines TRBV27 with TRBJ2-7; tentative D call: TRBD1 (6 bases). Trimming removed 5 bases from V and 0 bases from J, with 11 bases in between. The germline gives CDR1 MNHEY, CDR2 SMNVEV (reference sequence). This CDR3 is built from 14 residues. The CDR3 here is CASSDRPTSYEQYF. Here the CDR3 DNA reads TGTGCCAGCAGTGACAGGCCAACCTCCTACGAGCAGTACTTC.

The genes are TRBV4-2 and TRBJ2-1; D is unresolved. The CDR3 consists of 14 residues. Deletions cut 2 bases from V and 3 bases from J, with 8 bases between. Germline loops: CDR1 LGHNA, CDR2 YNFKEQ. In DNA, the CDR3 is TGTGCCAGCAGCCAAAGGCAACTCTACAATGAGCAGTTCTTC. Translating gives CASSQRQLYNEQFF.

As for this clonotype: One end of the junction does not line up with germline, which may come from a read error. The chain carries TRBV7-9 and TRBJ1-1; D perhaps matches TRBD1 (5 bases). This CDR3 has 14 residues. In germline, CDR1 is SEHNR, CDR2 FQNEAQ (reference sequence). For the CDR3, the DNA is TGTGCCAGCACCTTAGACGGGGGGAACACTGAAGCTTTCTTT. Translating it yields CASTLDGGNTEAFF. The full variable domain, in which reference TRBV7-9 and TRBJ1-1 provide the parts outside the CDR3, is DTGVSQNPRHKITKRGQNVTFRCDPISEHNRLYWYRQTLGQGPEFLTYFQNEAQLEKSRLLSDRFSAERPKGSFSTLEIQRTEQGDSAMYLCASTLDGGNTEAFFGQGTRLTVV.

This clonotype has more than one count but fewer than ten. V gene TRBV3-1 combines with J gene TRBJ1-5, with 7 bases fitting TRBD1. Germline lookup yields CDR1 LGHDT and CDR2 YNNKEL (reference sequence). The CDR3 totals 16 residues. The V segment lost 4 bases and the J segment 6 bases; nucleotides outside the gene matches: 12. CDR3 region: CASSPRTGQTGQPQHF. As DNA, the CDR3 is TGTGCCAGCAGCCCCCGGACAGGACAGACGGGTCAGCCCCAGCATTTT. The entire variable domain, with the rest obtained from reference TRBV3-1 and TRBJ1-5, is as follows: DTAVSQTPKYLVTQMGNDKSIKCEQNLGHDTMYWYKQDSKKFLKIMFSYNNKELIINETVPNRFSPKSPDKAHLNLHINSLELGDSAVYFCASSPRTGQTGQPQHFGDGTRLSIL.

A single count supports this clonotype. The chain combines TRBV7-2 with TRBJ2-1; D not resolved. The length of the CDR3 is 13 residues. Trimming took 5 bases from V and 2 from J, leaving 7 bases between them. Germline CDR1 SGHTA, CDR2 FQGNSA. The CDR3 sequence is CASSVTAYNEQFF. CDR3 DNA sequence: TGTGCCAGCAGCGTCACAGCCTACAATGAGCAGTTCTTC. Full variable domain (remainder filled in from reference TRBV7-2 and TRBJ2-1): GAGVSQSPSNKVTEKGKDVELRCDPISGHTALYWYRQSLGQGLEFLIYFQGNSAPDKSGLPSDRFSAERTGGSVSTLTIQRTQQEDSAVYLCASSVTAYNEQFFGPGTRLTVL.

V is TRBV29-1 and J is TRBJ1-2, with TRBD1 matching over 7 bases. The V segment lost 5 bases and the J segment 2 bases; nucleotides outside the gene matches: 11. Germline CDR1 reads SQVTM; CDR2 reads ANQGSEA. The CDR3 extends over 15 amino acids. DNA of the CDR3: TGCAGCGTTCCACGGGCATCACAGGGGAACTATGGCTACACCTTC. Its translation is CSVPRASQGNYGYTF. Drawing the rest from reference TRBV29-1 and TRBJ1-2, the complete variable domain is SAVISQKPSRDICQRGTSLTIQCQVDSQVTMMFWYRQQPGQSLTLIATANQGSEATYESGFVIDKFPISRPNLTFSTLTVSNMSPEDSSIYLCSVPRASQGNYGYTFGSGTRLTVV.

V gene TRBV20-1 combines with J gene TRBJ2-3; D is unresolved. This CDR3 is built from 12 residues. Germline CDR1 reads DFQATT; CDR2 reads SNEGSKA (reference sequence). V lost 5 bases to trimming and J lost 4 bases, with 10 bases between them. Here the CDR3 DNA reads TGCAGTGCTCAGAGAGACCCAGATACGCAGTATTTT. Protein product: CSAQRDPDTQYF.